A single sample is the source of the 14 T cell receptor beta chains below, sequenced in a study of blood T cell repertoires in COVID-19. Method: immunoSEQ multiplex PCR; TCRdb's copy keeps in-frame clones and lacks some. This table has some 220,000 clones, about three quarters appearing once. The sequencing input was peripheral blood. Source of these receptors: a woman in her seventies with acute or convalescent COVID-19.

The gene calls are TRBV9 and TRBJ2-3; 8 bases match TRBD2. The CDR3 covers 14 residues. Germline CDR1 SGDLS, CDR2 YYNGEE. J gave up 5 bases and V 5 bases, and 7 bases lay outside the gene matches. CDR3 in amino acids: CASSSTSGGDTQYF. The CDR3 DNA follows: TGTGCCAGCAGTAGTACGAGCGGGGGAGATACGCAGTATTTT.

The chain is built from TRBV11-2 and TRBJ2-7; perhaps TRBD1 as D (7 bases). The CDR3 sequence is 17 residues long. Trimming stripped 3 bases from V and 0 bases from J, with 18 bases between. Germline CDR1 reads SGHAT; CDR2 reads FQNNGV. The DNA for the CDR3 is TGTGCCAGCAGCTTCGGGGGAAGGGGGCCGGACTCCTACGAGCAGTACGTC. This gives the protein CASSFGGRGPDSYEQYV.

This sequence joins TRBV3-1 (or the pseudogene TRBV3-2) and TRBJ2-7; D might be TRBD1 (6 bases). V gave up 0 bases and J gave up 7 bases, with 10 bases separating them. CDR3 size: 13 residues. Germline CDR1 and CDR2: LGHDT and YNNKEL (reference sequence). Here the CDR3 reads CASSQDWGTEQYV. Written as DNA, the CDR3 is TGTGCCAGCAGCCAAGATTGGGGGACAGAGCAGTACGTC.

The chain couples TRBV10-1 to TRBJ2-1, with 15 bases fitting TRBD2. With V trimmed by 4 bases and J by 1 base, 8 bases remained unmatched. Germline CDR1 WNHNN, CDR2 SYGVQD (reference sequence). This CDR3 spans 19 amino acids. The CDR3 sequence: CASSAPGLAGGRSYNEQFF. The CDR3 bases are TGCGCCAGCAGTGCCCCCGGACTAGCGGGGGGGCGATCCTACAATGAGCAGTTCTTC.

The V gene is TRBV7-2, the J gene TRBJ1-5, with D uncertain. Germline CDR1 SGHTA, CDR2 FQGNSA. The CDR3 has 13 residues. V dropped 5 bases and J dropped 3 bases, with 8 bases sitting between them. The CDR3 reads CASSPAYNQPQHF. The CDR3 DNA sequence: TGTGCCAGCAGCCCCGCCTACAATCAGCCCCAGCATTTT.

The V gene is TRBV10-1, the J gene TRBJ2-3, with TRBD2 identical over 7 bases. CDR1 is WNHNN, CDR2 SYGVQD, per germline (reference sequence). The CDR3 length is 17 residues. Losses at the gene ends were 4 bases for V and 3 bases for J; bases not matched to a gene: 13. CDR3 nucleotide sequence: TGCGCCAGCAGTGTGTCCCCACTAGCGCCCGGAACAGATACGCAGTATTTT. Its protein is CASSVSPLAPGTDTQYF.

The chain recombines TRBV27 with TRBJ2-1; 8 nucleotides align to TRBD1. CDR3 size: 15 residues. CDR1 is MNHEY, CDR2 SMNVEV, per germline (reference sequence). J lost 7 bases, V lost 6 bases, and 11 bases had no gene match. Written as DNA, the CDR3 is TGTGCCAGCAGGTTCCAGGGGGCAGGCCGGAATGAGCAGTTCTTC. This codes for CASRFQGAGRNEQFF.

The J gene is TRBJ2-3, the V gene TRBV7-3; 8 bases fit TRBD2. With V trimmed by 5 bases and J by 3 bases, 10 bases remained unmatched. CDR1 and CDR2 from the germline V gene are SGHTA and FQGTGA. The CDR3 length is 16 residues. CDR3 DNA sequence: TGTGCCAGCAGCACGACCGGGGGGGCCCCTACAGATACGCAGTATTTT. Translated: CASSTTGGAPTDTQYF.

The CDR3 here is CASSVDPSVGNTQYF. In nucleotides, the CDR3 is TGTGCCAGCAGCGTAGATCCTAGCGTTGGTAATACGCAGTATTTT. This chain uses TRBV9 with TRBJ2-3; perhaps TRBD2 as D (6 bases). Trimming stripped 0 bases from V and 7 bases from J, with 15 bases between. The CDR3 totals 15 residues. The V gene's germline CDR1 is SGDLS and CDR2 YYNGEE.

The rearrangement uses TRBV5-4 and TRBJ2-3; 9 bases fit TRBD2. There are 15 residues in the CDR3. Germline values: CDR1 SGHNT, CDR2 YYREEE (reference sequence). The V segment lost 6 bases and the J segment 2 bases; nucleotides outside the gene matches: 7. The CDR3 bases are TGTGCCAGCACCCCAGCGGGGGGCAACACAGATACGCAGTATTTT. This encodes CASTPAGGNTDTQYF.

This clone was seen a single time. The chain employs TRBV5-4 and TRBJ2-3; 8 nucleotides match TRBD1. Per the germline V gene, CDR1 is SGHNT and CDR2 is YYREEE (reference sequence). Trimming took 2 bases from V and 0 from J; bases not matched to a gene: 8. The CDR3 runs 17 residues. As DNA, the CDR3 is TGTGCCAGCAGCTTAGGACAGGGACCCGTTAGCACAGATACGCAGTATTTT. Encoded protein: CASSLGQGPVSTDTQYF.

The gene calls are TRBV7-8 and TRBJ2-1; 7 positions agree with TRBD2. V was clipped by 7 bases and J by 5 bases; unmatched bases: 11. CDR3 length: 15 amino acids. Germline CDR1 SGHVS, CDR2 FQNEAQ. The CDR3 DNA reads as TGTGCCAGCACCCTAGTGGGGGGGGACCACAATGAGCAGTTCTTC. Protein sequence: CASTLVGGDHNEQFF.

The sample holds one count of this clone. The CDR3 reads CASRGQVGETQYF. The CDR3 bases are TGTGCCAGCAGGGGACAGGTTGGTGAGACCCAGTACTTC. V usage is TRBV2 and J usage is TRBJ2-5; 8 nucleotides align to TRBD1. The CDR3 covers 13 residues. Unmatched junction bases numbered 5, after V lost 6 bases and J lost 5 bases. Germline loops: CDR1 SNHLY, CDR2 FYNNEI.

The chain carries TRBV12-3 or TRBV12-4 and TRBJ1-5, with D possibly being TRBD1 (5 bases). The V gene lost 5 bases and the J gene lost 7 bases, with 12 bases spanning the gap. CDR3 length: 13 amino acids. CDR3 DNA: TGTGCCAGCAGTCTTTCGCAGGGCCAGCCCCAGCATTTT. Amino acids: CASSLSQGQPQHF.